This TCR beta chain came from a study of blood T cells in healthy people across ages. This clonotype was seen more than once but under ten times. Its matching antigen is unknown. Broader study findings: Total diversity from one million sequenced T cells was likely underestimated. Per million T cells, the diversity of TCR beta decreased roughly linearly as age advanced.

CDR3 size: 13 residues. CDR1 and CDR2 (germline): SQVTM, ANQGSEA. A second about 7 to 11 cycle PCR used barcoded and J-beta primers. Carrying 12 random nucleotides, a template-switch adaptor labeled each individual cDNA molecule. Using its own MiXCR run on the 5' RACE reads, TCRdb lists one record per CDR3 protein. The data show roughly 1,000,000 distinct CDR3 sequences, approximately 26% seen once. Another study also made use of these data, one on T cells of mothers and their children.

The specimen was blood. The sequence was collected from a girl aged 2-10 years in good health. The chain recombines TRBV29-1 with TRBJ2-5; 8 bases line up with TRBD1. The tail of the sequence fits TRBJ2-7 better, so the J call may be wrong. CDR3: CSYWRTGSYEQYF. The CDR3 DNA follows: TGCAGCTACTGGAGGACAGGGTCCTACGAGCAGTACTTC.